These 8 T cell receptor beta chains share one sample of origin, sequenced in a study of T cell responses to AZD1222 COVID-19 vaccine. The protocol was immunoSEQ multiplex PCR, while the TCRdb copy is restricted to in-frame clones and leaves out a portion. Counted here are fewer than 120,000 clones, around 81% occurring once; the ten biggest clones make up 3.5% to 5.5%. The sample was peripheral blood, taken on day 0 of AZD1222 vaccination. These TCRs come from an adult in good health.

Comments on this clone: The sample holds other DNA sequences that translate to the same CDR3. V is TRBV12-3 or TRBV12-4 and J is TRBJ1-1; D not certain. With 2 bases removed from V and 4 bases from J, the gap between germline ends came to 8 bases. There are 13 residues in the CDR3. In DNA, the CDR3 is TGTGCCAGCAGTTTAAGGGAGGGCACTGAAGCTTTCTTT. It translates to CASSLREGTEAFF.

CDR3 protein: CASSQQGSGNQPQHF. The CDR3 nucleotides read TGTGCCAGCAGTCAACAGGGTAGCGGCAATCAGCCCCAGCATTTT. The chain is built from TRBV2 and TRBJ1-5, with a weak D call TRBD1 (6 bases). Trimming removed 5 bases at V and 2 bases at J, with 13 bases between. Germline-derived CDR1 and CDR2 are SNHLY and FYNNEI. The CDR3 has 15 amino acids.

This rearrangement joins TRBV2 to TRBJ2-3; D possibly corresponds to TRBD2 (5 bases). Germline CDR1 and CDR2: SNHLY and FYNNEI. The CDR3 consists of 13 residues. V shed 4 bases and J shed 4 bases, with 9 bases lying between them. This CDR3 reads CASSGDYSDTQYF. CDR3 bases: TGTGCCAGCAGTGGTGACTACTCAGATACGCAGTATTTT.

The chain has TRBV7-2 and TRBJ1-2, with D uncertain. Trimming pared 1 base from V and 8 bases from J, leaving 14 bases between. Germline CDR1 SGHTA, CDR2 FQGNSA. CDR3 length equals 14 residues. CDR3 residues: CASSLGPPTEGYTF. CDR3 bases: TGTGCCAGCAGCTTAGGGCCCCCCACAGAGGGCTACACCTTC.

The gene calls are TRBV29-1 and TRBJ1-2, with 11 bases matching TRBD1. The germline gives CDR1 SQVTM, CDR2 ANQGSEA. The V gene end was trimmed by 5 bases and the J gene end by 6 bases; junction bases not matched to a gene: 5. The CDR3 spans 13 residues. The CDR3 bases are TGCAGCGTTCTGGACAGGGGGCGGGATGGCTACACCTTC. It is translated as CSVLDRGRDGYTF.

J is TRBJ2-2 and V is TRBV7-2; D ambiguous. The V gene lost 11 bases and the J gene lost 1 base, with 8 bases spanning the gap. CDR3 length equals 12 residues. CDR1 and CDR2 from the germline V gene are SGHTA and FQGNSA. The chain's CDR3 is CADGLNTGELFF. CDR3 bases: TGTGCCGACGGTCTGAACACCGGGGAGCTGTTTTTT.

The chain uses TRBV7-6 and TRBJ2-3, with 14 bases aligning to TRBD2. Germline CDR1 and CDR2: SGHVS and FNYEAQ. V was clipped by 5 bases and J by 4 bases; unmatched bases: 2. CDR3 size: 15 residues. CDR3 sequence (DNA): TGTGCCAGCAGCATGACTAGCGGGAGGGCAGATACGCAGTATTTT. Protein: CASSMTSGRADTQYF.

This chain joins TRBV7-9 and TRBJ1-2, with 8 bases identical to TRBD1. Trimming at V came to 0 bases and at J to 8 bases, leaving 8 bases not matched to a gene. Germline V lookup: CDR1 SEHNR, CDR2 FQNEAQ (reference sequence). This CDR3 is 15 amino acids long. The CDR3 DNA sequence: TGTGCCAGCAGCTTAGCGCTGGGCAGGGGGCAAGGCTACACCTTC. This encodes CASSLALGRGQGYTF.